The 28 T cell receptor beta chains below were found in one sample sequenced in a study of cytomegalovirus exposure and HLA in healthy donors. Vbeta (60) and Jbeta (13) primers were used in the PCR. Only in-frame clones appear in the TCRdb table, and some are missing; sequencing was by immunoSEQ multiplex PCR. The sample records fewer than 250,000 clones, 81% being singletons. The sequencing sample was made of PBMCs. These TCRs come from a middle-aged man in good health and CMV-seropositive.

This sequence joins TRBV28 and TRBJ2-1; TRBD2 matches at 8 bases. CDR1 MDHEN and CDR2 SYDVKM come from the germline V gene. Trimming took 2 bases from V and 0 from J; bases not matched to a gene: 6. The CDR3 extends over 17 amino acids. The CDR3 DNA follows: TGTGCCAGCAGTTTAGGGCTTAGCGGGAACTCCTACAATGAGCAGTTCTTC. Protein: CASSLGLSGNSYNEQFF.

DNA of the CDR3: TGCAGCGTTGAGGGCGGCACAGATACGCAGTATTTT. This encodes CSVEGGTDTQYF. V gene TRBV29-1 combines with J gene TRBJ2-3; D uncertain. This CDR3 is built from 12 residues. The V end lost 3 bases, the J end lost 1 base, and 5 bases lay between the germline ends. Germline V lookup: CDR1 SQVTM, CDR2 ANQGSEA.

The V gene is TRBV7-9, the J gene TRBJ2-3; perhaps TRBD2 as D (6 bases). V was trimmed by 2 bases and J by 5 bases, leaving 14 bases between them. Germline V lookup: CDR1 SEHNR, CDR2 FQNEAQ (reference sequence). CDR3 length equals 15 residues. CDR3 region: CASSLPSVSGDTQYF. In DNA, the CDR3 is TGTGCCAGCAGCTTACCTAGCGTTTCGGGAGATACGCAGTATTTT.

This chain links TRBV5-1 with TRBJ2-2, with 10 bases aligning to TRBD1. Germline V gives CDR1 SGHRS, CDR2 YFSETQ. The CDR3 is made up of 15 amino acids. The J segment lost 6 bases and the V segment lost 0 bases, leaving 2 bases of the junction unmatched. DNA of the CDR3: TGCGCCAGCAGCTTGGGACAGGGGGCATCCGGGGAGCTGTTTTTT. It is translated as CASSLGQGASGELFF. Full variable domain (outside the CDR3, taken from reference TRBV5-1 and TRBJ2-2): KAGVTQTPRYLIKTRGQQVTLSCSPISGHRSVSWYQQTPGQGLQFLFEYFSETQRNKGNFPGRFSGRQFSNSRSEMNVSTLELGDSALYLCASSLGQGASGELFFGEGSRLTVL.

The CDR3 DNA reads as TGTGCCAGCTCACCACCGTTTGGACTAGCGGGAGGCCAAAGCTCCTACGAGCAGTACTTC. Encoded protein: CASSPPFGLAGGQSSYEQYF. V usage is TRBV18 and J usage is TRBJ2-7, with TRBD2 matching over 14 bases. The CDR3 spans 20 residues. Germline loops: CDR1 KGHSH, CDR2 LQKENI. V trimming: 0 bases; J trimming: 0 bases; junction bases outside the gene matches: 10.

V usage is TRBV25-1 and J usage is TRBJ1-2; 8 bases match TRBD1. From germline, CDR1 is MGHDK and CDR2 SYGVNS. V lost 3 bases and J lost 7; bases outside the gene matches: 10. The CDR3 runs 15 residues. As DNA, the CDR3 is TGTGCCAGCAGTGATCGCATCGCAGGGGGCGGTGGCTACACCTTC. Translating gives CASSDRIAGGGGYTF.

The rearrangement uses TRBV6-6 and TRBJ1-5, with a possible D match to TRBD1 (6 bases). V gave up 6 bases and J gave up 3 bases, with 12 bases separating them. The CDR3 is made up of 14 amino acids. CDR1 is MNHNY, CDR2 SVGAGI, per germline (reference sequence). Here the CDR3 reads CASRDGQPNQPQHF. Written as DNA, the CDR3 is TGTGCCAGCAGGGATGGACAGCCCAATCAGCCCCAGCATTTT.

The J gene is TRBJ1-6, the V gene TRBV7-2; 9 positions agree with TRBD1. Trimming at V came to 5 bases and at J to 10 bases, leaving 6 bases not matched to a gene. The CDR3 runs 14 residues. Germline V CDR1 and CDR2: SGHTA, FQGNSA. This CDR3 reads CASSTTGGISPLHF. The DNA for the CDR3 is TGTGCCAGCAGCACTACAGGGGGCATCTCACCCCTCCACTTT.

This chain joins TRBV5-1 and TRBJ2-2, with 10 bases aligning to TRBD1. J was trimmed by 3 bases and V by 7 bases; bases with no gene match: 9. The germline CDR1 and CDR2 sequences are SGHRS and YFSETQ. The CDR3 loop spans 16 amino acids. For the CDR3, the DNA is TGCGCCAGCGGAAGTAGGACAGGGGGATACACCGGGGAGCTGTTTTTT. Its protein is CASGSRTGGYTGELFF.

This clone was recorded only once. This chain connects TRBV18 to TRBJ2-3; 11 positions match TRBD2. Per the germline V gene, CDR1 is KGHSH and CDR2 is LQKENI. The V and J ends lost 0 bases and 4 bases, in that order; junction bases with no gene match: 6. This CDR3 contains 17 residues. Written as DNA, the CDR3 is TGTGCCAGCTCACCACCCCTTAGCGGGGGGGCTTCAGATACGCAGTATTTT. Translation: CASSPPLSGGASDTQYF.

The J gene is TRBJ2-7, the V gene TRBV6-5; perhaps TRBD2 as D (5 bases). Germline V gene lookup returns CDR1 MNHEY and CDR2 SVGAGI. Trimming shortened V by 6 bases and J by 6 bases, and 18 bases separated the two germline ends. The CDR3 loop spans 14 amino acids. The CDR3 region is CASSPGLSSTEQYF. In DNA, the CDR3 is TGTGCCAGCAGCCCCGGACTCTCGTCGACCGAGCAGTACTTC.

The chain joins TRBV11-3 to TRBJ1-6; D is unresolved. This CDR3 is 16 amino acids long. V lost 6 bases and J lost 2, with 14 bases in between. Germline CDR1 and CDR2: SGHNT and YENEEA. This CDR3 is CASRFAGRTYNSPLHF. The CDR3 DNA reads as TGTGCCAGCAGGTTCGCAGGCCGCACCTATAATTCACCCCTCCACTTT.

The rearrangement joins TRBV15 to TRBJ2-7, with 8 bases lining up with TRBD2. The CDR3 totals 15 residues. Germline V gene data show CDR1 as LNHNV and CDR2 as YYDKDF (reference sequence). V shed 0 bases, J shed 3 bases, and the junction held 4 bases outside the gene matches. The DNA for the CDR3 is TGTGCCACCAGCAGAGAGGGCGGGGGGATCTACGAGCAGTACTTC. Its protein product is CATSREGGGIYEQYF.

This chain links TRBV18 with TRBJ2-7; 8 bases fit TRBD1. The ends lost 1 base at V and 1 base at J; junction bases unmatched: 6. This CDR3 is built from 16 residues. Germline assignment: CDR1 KGHSH and CDR2 LQKENI. The CDR3 bases are TGTGCCAGCTCACCACGTACAGGGGGAGCTTCCTACGAGCAGTACTTC. Residues: CASSPRTGGASYEQYF.

This clone is a singleton in its sample. The chain joins TRBV19 to TRBJ2-1; TRBD2 is a possible D gene (6 bases). With 4 bases removed from V and 0 bases from J, the gap between germline ends came to 16 bases. Germline V gene sequence: CDR1 LNHDA, CDR2 SQIVND (reference sequence). The CDR3 consists of 17 residues. The CDR3: CASSTEGTLSSYNEQFF. CDR3 sequence (DNA): TGTGCCAGTAGTACCGAAGGGACTTTAAGCTCCTACAATGAGCAGTTCTTC.

The chain joins TRBV5-6 to TRBJ2-1; 12 positions match TRBD2. Germline CDR1 reads SGHDT; CDR2 reads YYEEEE. With 2 bases clipped from V and 4 bases from J, the junction kept 4 bases outside the gene matches. The CDR3 has 16 amino acids. The CDR3 region has the DNA TGTGCCAGCAGCTTCACTACTAGCGGGGGGTACAATGAGCAGTTCTTC. This translates into CASSFTTSGGYNEQFF.

The chain combines TRBV2 with TRBJ1-2; D may be TRBD1 (5 bases). V dropped 8 bases and J dropped 2 bases, with 15 bases sitting between them. This CDR3 spans 14 amino acids. The germline CDR1 and CDR2 sequences are SNHLY and FYNNEI. CDR3 in DNA: TGTGCCAGCGGTCTGGGGCAGGGCAACTATGGCTACACCTTC. This gives the protein CASGLGQGNYGYTF.

The V and J genes are TRBV7-8 and TRBJ2-3; TRBD1 might be the D (5 bases). The V gene's germline CDR1 is SGHVS and CDR2 FQNEAQ. CDR3 length: 16 residues. Trimming left V 1 base short and J 4 bases short, with 15 bases between. This CDR3 reads CASSLVSRTRADTQYF. In DNA, the CDR3 is TGTGCCAGCAGCTTAGTCTCCCGGACAAGGGCAGATACGCAGTATTTT.

V is TRBV4-2 and J is TRBJ2-1; 12 nucleotides match TRBD2. Germline V gene sequence: CDR1 LGHNA, CDR2 YNFKEQ. After removal of 4 bases from V and 2 bases from J, the junction contained 21 bases not matched to a gene. This CDR3 is 22 amino acids long. The chain's CDR3 is CASSPPPPSSGGASQAYNEQFF. DNA for the CDR3: TGTGCCAGCAGCCCCCCACCCCCTTCTAGCGGGGGGGCCTCACAGGCCTACAATGAGCAGTTCTTC.

This clone was observed a handful of times. The CDR3 here is CASSPTGEDTGELFF. The DNA for the CDR3 is TGCGCCAGCAGCCCGACAGGGGAGGACACCGGGGAGCTGTTTTTT. This chain connects TRBV5-1 to TRBJ2-2, with 8 bases aligning to TRBD1. In germline, CDR1 is SGHRS, CDR2 YFSETQ. V was pared by 4 bases and J by 3 bases, with 5 bases of the junction left unmatched. The CDR3 has 15 residues.

V is TRBV30 and J is TRBJ1-2; D is perhaps TRBD1 (6 bases). From germline, CDR1 is GTSNPN and CDR2 SVGIG (reference sequence). Deletions cut 0 bases from V and 7 bases from J, with 6 bases between. The length of the CDR3 is 11 residues. The CDR3 region has the DNA TGTGCCTGGAGTGTGGGGGCTGGCTACACCTTC. Amino acids: CAWSVGAGYTF.

The gene calls are TRBV14 and TRBJ2-5; the D gene is possibly TRBD2 (6 bases). The CDR3 consists of 12 residues. CDR1 and CDR2 (germline): SGHDN, FVKESK. The V gene lost 7 bases and the J gene lost 4 bases, with 10 bases spanning the gap. The CDR3 is CASNPGGETQYF. The DNA of the CDR3 is TGTGCCAGCAACCCCGGGGGAGAGACCCAGTACTTC. Together with reference TRBV14 and TRBJ2-5, the CDR3 gives the full variable domain: EAGVTQFPSHSVIEKGQTVTLRCDPISGHDNLYWYRRVMGKEIKFLLHFVKESKQDESGMPNNRFLAERTGGTYSTLKVQPAELEDSGVYFCASNPGGETQYFGPGTRLLVL.

The chain recombines TRBV6-5 with TRBJ1-3, with a possible D match to TRBD1 (6 bases). V gave up 2 bases and J gave up 0 bases, with 11 bases separating them. This CDR3 contains 16 residues. Germline V gene data show CDR1 as MNHEY and CDR2 as SVGAGI. The CDR3 protein is CASSYSPTGSGNTIYF. The CDR3 DNA is TGTGCCAGCAGTTACAGTCCGACAGGCTCTGGAAACACCATATATTTT.

The chain couples TRBV7-9 to TRBJ2-1; 11 nucleotides line up with TRBD2. Germline V gene lookup returns CDR1 SEHNR and CDR2 FQNEAQ (reference sequence). V shed 0 bases, J shed 7 bases, and the junction held 14 bases outside the gene matches. The CDR3 consists of 19 residues. The DNA for the CDR3 is TGTGCCAGCAGCTTAGCGGTACCTAGCGGGGGGCCTACCCGAAATGAGCAGTTCTTC. Translation gives CASSLAVPSGGPTRNEQFF.

The chain recombines TRBV7-8 with TRBJ2-7, with 11 bases that match TRBD2. Germline V gene sequence: CDR1 SGHVS, CDR2 FQNEAQ. The CDR3 spans 15 residues. J gave up 2 bases and V 5 bases, and 5 bases lay outside the gene matches. In DNA form, the CDR3 reads TGTGCCAGCAGCCCAACTAGCGGGAGAACCTACGAGCAGTACTTC. This codes for CASSPTSGRTYEQYF.

This clone was observed at least ten times. The chain links TRBV4-3 to TRBJ2-7, with D possibly being TRBD2 (6 bases). The CDR3 is 16 residues long. Per germline, CDR1 LGHNA and CDR2 YSLEER. Trimming took off 0 bases at V and 4 bases at J, with 16 bases between the two ends. CDR3 bases: TGCGCCAGCAGCCAAGATGGAGGTAGCGGAGCTTACGAGCAGTACTTC. This codes for CASSQDGGSGAYEQYF.

A word on this clone: At the DNA level, this CDR3 is encoded by other sequences in the same sample as well. This chain links TRBV6-1 with TRBJ2-7; TRBD1 agrees at 7 bases. The CDR3 is made up of 14 amino acids. CDR1 is MNHNS, CDR2 SASEGT, per germline. V lost 9 bases to trimming and J lost 4 bases; unmatched junction nucleotides: 12. Here the CDR3 DNA reads TGTGCCAGTAGTTTAGGGAAGGGGGCATACGAGCAGTACTTC. Amino acid sequence: CASSLGKGAYEQYF.

The chain combines TRBV25-1 with TRBJ2-7, with no clear D. Trimming left V 4 bases short and J 0 bases short, with 10 bases between. The V gene's germline CDR1 is MGHDK and CDR2 SYGVNS. CDR3 size: 14 residues. DNA of the CDR3: TGTGCCAGCAGTGTAGGAGACGGCTCCTACGAGCAGTACTTC. Translation gives CASSVGDGSYEQYF.